The 27 T cell receptor beta chains below all came from one sample that was sequenced in a study of cytotoxic CD8 clonotypes in ibrutinib-treated CLL. The method was immunoSEQ multiplex PCR; TCRdb's version includes in-frame clones alone and lacks a portion of them. The profile shows around 330,000 clones, 60% to 80% of them singletons. Sequences were derived from PBMCs, sampled after 36 months of ibrutinib treatment. The origin of the receptors is a human donor with chronic lymphocytic leukemia.

This sequence joins TRBV10-2 and TRBJ1-2, with TRBD1 matching over 10 bases. V lost 3 bases, J lost 2 bases, and 3 bases stayed unmatched. This CDR3 is 15 amino acids long. Germline V gene data show CDR1 as WSHSY and CDR2 as SAAADI. The CDR3 region has the DNA TGCGCCAGCAGTGATCGGACAGGGGGGAACTATGGCTACACCTTC. Translated, it gives CASSDRTGGNYGYTF.

The chain has TRBV4-1 and TRBJ2-3, with D possibly being TRBD2 (6 bases). V shed 4 bases and J shed 2 bases, with 16 bases lying between them. In germline, CDR1 is MGHRA, CDR2 YSYEKL. This CDR3 comprises 16 residues. The CDR3 reads CASSPLGGMDTDTQYF. The CDR3 nucleotides read TGCGCCAGCAGCCCTCTTGGCGGGATGGACACAGATACGCAGTATTTT.

The chain has TRBV7-8 and TRBJ2-3; 8 positions agree with TRBD2. The CDR3 length is 17 residues. Unmatched junction bases numbered 5, after V lost 0 bases and J lost 0 bases. Germline-derived CDR1 and CDR2 are SGHVS and FQNEAQ. The CDR3 sequence: CASSLALAGKSTDTQYF. The DNA for the CDR3 is TGTGCCAGCAGCTTAGCCCTAGCGGGTAAGAGCACAGATACGCAGTATTTT.

The rearrangement uses TRBV27 and TRBJ1-6, with D unresolved. The CDR3 spans 15 residues. V was clipped by 6 bases and J by 5 bases, with 14 bases between them. CDR1 MNHEY and CDR2 SMNVEV come from the germline V gene (reference sequence). CDR3 DNA sequence: TGTGCCAGCAGCCCCGTCGGCCAACATAATTCACCCCTCCACTTT. Residues: CASSPVGQHNSPLHF.

This chain uses TRBV2 with TRBJ1-2; no definite D call. The length of the CDR3 is 13 residues. The ends were cut back, 1 base at V and 3 bases at J, with 6 bases in the middle. Germline CDR1 and CDR2: SNHLY and FYNNEI. The CDR3 bases are TGTGCCAGCAGTGAAGTAGGGCACTATGGCTACACCTTC. The encoded protein is CASSEVGHYGYTF.

The rearrangement links TRBV5-6 to TRBJ2-2; TRBD1 agrees at 9 bases. This CDR3 has 16 amino acids. Germline V gene lookup returns CDR1 SGHDT and CDR2 YYEEEE. The V segment lost 4 bases and the J segment 3 bases; nucleotides outside the gene matches: 7. The CDR3 is CASSQGQGTYTGELFF. Written as DNA, the CDR3 is TGTGCCAGCAGCCAGGGACAGGGCACGTACACCGGGGAGCTGTTTTTT.

This clone was found a few times. V is TRBV28 and J is TRBJ2-5; TRBD1 matches at 9 bases. Trimming removed 3 bases from V and 5 bases from J; junction bases left unmatched: 7. Germline CDR1 is MDHEN and CDR2 is SYDVKM. This CDR3 comprises 15 residues. CDR3 sequence reads: CASSFLGQGRETQYF. CDR3 sequence (DNA): TGTGCCAGCAGTTTCCTCGGACAGGGGAGGGAGACCCAGTACTTC.

In this sample, this clone turned up a few times. The rearrangement joins TRBV18 to TRBJ2-2; D not certain. The CDR3 sequence is 15 residues long. The germline V gene has CDR1 KGHSH and CDR2 LQKENI. V lost 2 bases to trimming and J lost 4 bases, with 11 bases between them. DNA of the CDR3: TGTGCCAGCTCACCAAGTGAGAGAATCACCGGGGAGCTGTTTTTT. The encoded protein is CASSPSERITGELFF.

This rearrangement joins TRBV6-6 to TRBJ2-5; tentative D call: TRBD1 (5 bases). Germline assignment: CDR1 MNHNY and CDR2 SVGAGI (reference sequence). Trimming shortened V by 2 bases and J by 2 bases, and 9 bases separated the two germline ends. The CDR3 totals 14 residues. For the CDR3, the DNA is TGTGCCAGCAGTTACCAGGGCTCACAAGAGACCCAGTACTTC. Its translation: CASSYQGSQETQYF.

CDR3 DNA sequence: TGTGCCAGCAGCTATACTAGCGGGAGTAATTATGAGCAGTTCTTC. Protein sequence: CASSYTSGSNYEQFF. This chain joins TRBV7-3 and TRBJ2-1, with 11 bases that match TRBD2. The germline CDR1 and CDR2 sequences are SGHTA and FQGTGA. The length of the CDR3 is 15 residues. V shed 4 bases and J 8 bases; nucleotides not matched to a gene: 7.

The rearrangement uses TRBV9 and TRBJ2-1; tentatively, D is TRBD1 (7 bases). The CDR3 runs to 18 residues. Trimming shortened V by 4 bases and J by 0 bases, and 20 bases separated the two germline ends. Germline V gene lookup returns CDR1 SGDLS and CDR2 YYNGEE. CDR3 sequence reads: CASSQGQRRGPSYNEQFF. In DNA form, the CDR3 reads TGTGCCAGCAGCCAGGGACAGAGGCGGGGACCCTCCTACAATGAGCAGTTCTTC. Full variable domain (remainder filled in from reference TRBV9 and TRBJ2-1): DSGVTQTPKHLITATGQRVTLRCSPRSGDLSVYWYQQSLDQGLQFLIQYYNGEERAKGNILERFSAQQFPDLHSELNLSSLELGDSALYFCASSQGQRRGPSYNEQFFGPGTRLTVL.

This clone was seen more than once but under ten times. This chain links TRBV6-4 with TRBJ1-2, with 8 bases fitting TRBD1. CDR1 is MRHNA, CDR2 SNTAGT, per germline. This CDR3 region has 13 residues. The junction had 4 bases not matched to a gene; V was cut back by 2 bases and J by 8 bases. The chain's CDR3 is CASSDQGANGYTF. The CDR3 DNA sequence: TGTGCCAGCAGTGACCAGGGGGCGAACGGCTACACCTTC.

About this clone: Within the sample, other DNA sequences also encode this same CDR3. The chain links TRBV9 to TRBJ1-5; D call uncertain. The V gene's germline CDR1 is SGDLS and CDR2 YYNGEE. The CDR3 consists of 15 residues. V was clipped by 0 bases and J by 2 bases, with 9 bases between them. The CDR3 DNA is TGTGCCAGCAGCGTAGGATGGGGTGGCAATCAGCCCCAGCATTTT. It is translated as CASSVGWGGNQPQHF.

The chain employs TRBV27 and TRBJ1-2; D ambiguous. Germline CDR1 is MNHEY and CDR2 is SMNVEV (reference sequence). V lost 5 bases and J 4 bases, leaving 11 bases between the germline ends. CDR3 length: 13 amino acids. CDR3 in DNA: TGTGCCAGCAGTGCCTCTCGGTCCTATGGCTACACCTTC. Protein sequence: CASSASRSYGYTF.

This rearrangement joins TRBV4-3 to TRBJ2-1; D is ambiguous. Germline CDR1 is LGHNA and CDR2 is YSLEER. V was clipped by 6 bases and J by 10 bases, with 10 bases between them. The CDR3 totals 11 residues. CDR3 nucleotide sequence: TGCGCCAGCAGTGGAAACTCCGAGCAGTTCTTC. Translated, it gives CASSGNSEQFF.

This clone showed up just a few times. The rearrangement joins TRBV2 to TRBJ2-5; 15 nucleotides match TRBD2. The CDR3 runs to 15 residues. After removal of 6 bases from V and 4 bases from J, the junction contained 3 bases not matched to a gene. Germline CDR1 SNHLY, CDR2 FYNNEI. The chain's CDR3 is CASRGLAGGRETQYF. The CDR3 DNA reads as TGTGCCAGCAGGGGACTAGCGGGGGGAAGAGAGACCCAGTACTTC.

This chain links TRBV19 with TRBJ2-7; TRBD1 is a possible D gene (6 bases). Germline loops: CDR1 LNHDA, CDR2 SQIVND (reference sequence). V was clipped by 4 bases and J by 3 bases, with 16 bases between them. CDR3 length: 15 amino acids. Written as DNA, the CDR3 is TGTGCCAGTAGTAGATACGGGACACTGAGCTACGAGCAGTACTTC. It codes for CASSRYGTLSYEQYF.

The chain couples TRBV6-5 to TRBJ1-2, with D hard to call. The germline V gene encodes CDR1 MNHEY and CDR2 SVGAGI. This CDR3 spans 15 amino acids. V was clipped by 5 bases and J by 5 bases, with 18 bases between them. CDR3 sequence (DNA): TGTGCCAGCAGTCCCAATTTGGGGAGTTGGTATGGCTACACCTTC. It encodes CASSPNLGSWYGYTF.

V is TRBV7-3 and J is TRBJ2-1; tentatively, D is TRBD2 (5 bases). There are 15 residues in the CDR3. Germline-derived CDR1 and CDR2 are SGHTA and FQGTGA. Trimming took off 5 bases at V and 7 bases at J, with 18 bases between the two ends. For the CDR3, the DNA is TGTGCCAGCAGCCGACGGCTAGCCGACTGGAATGAGCAGTTCTTC. This encodes CASSRRLADWNEQFF.

The rearrangement uses TRBV10-3 and TRBJ2-2; 12 nucleotides agree with TRBD2. Germline V gene data show CDR1 as ENHRY and CDR2 as SYGVKD. V shed 4 bases and J 7 bases; nucleotides not matched to a gene: 16. The CDR3 runs 19 residues. The CDR3 bases are TGTGCCATCAGTGCTAGTAGTAGGACTAGCGGGAAGGGCATCGGGGAGCTGTTTTTT. It yields the protein CAISASSRTSGKGIGELFF.

The rearrangement links TRBV5-1 to TRBJ1-1, with a weak D call TRBD1 (5 bases). Trimming stripped 6 bases from V and 0 bases from J, with 15 bases between. The CDR3 is 15 amino acids. CDR1 SGHRS and CDR2 YFSETQ come from the germline V gene. This CDR3 is CASKLGDFMNTEAFF. In DNA form, the CDR3 reads TGCGCCAGCAAACTGGGGGACTTCATGAACACTGAAGCTTTCTTT. The variable domain in full, completed from reference TRBV5-1 and TRBJ1-1, reads KAGVTQTPRYLIKTRGQQVTLSCSPISGHRSVSWYQQTPGQGLQFLFEYFSETQRNKGNFPGRFSGRQFSNSRSEMNVSTLELGDSALYLCASKLGDFMNTEAFFGQGTRLTVV.

The V call is TRBV2, the J call TRBJ2-3; 8 positions match TRBD2. CDR1 is SNHLY and CDR2 is FYNNEI in the germline V gene. The CDR3 length is 16 residues. V shed 4 bases, J shed 0 bases, and the junction held 6 bases outside the gene matches. The CDR3 coding sequence is TGTGCCAGCAGTGCTTTAGCGGGGAAGAGCACAGATACGCAGTATTTT. It encodes CASSALAGKSTDTQYF. Together with reference TRBV2 and TRBJ2-3, the CDR3 gives the full variable domain: EPEVTQTPSHQVTQMGQEVILRCVPISNHLYFYWYRQILGQKVEFLVSFYNNEISEKSEIFDDQFSVERPDGSNFTLKIRSTKLEDSAMYFCASSALAGKSTDTQYFGPGTRLTVL.

This clone showed up just once. This chain joins TRBV7-8 and TRBJ2-3; 11 bases are a match to TRBD2. Trimming took 5 bases from V and 6 from J; bases not matched to a gene: 10. The germline V gene has CDR1 SGHVS and CDR2 FQNEAQ. The CDR3 extends over 16 amino acids. The CDR3: CASSPRLAGTWDTQYF. In DNA form, the CDR3 reads TGTGCCAGCAGCCCAAGACTAGCGGGGACGTGGGATACGCAGTATTTT.

The chain employs TRBV7-9 and TRBJ2-7; tentatively, D is TRBD2 (5 bases). The CDR3 is made up of 16 amino acids. CDR1 is SEHNR and CDR2 is FQNEAQ in the germline V gene (reference sequence). The V end was cut by 5 bases, the J end by 0 bases, with 17 bases between. This chain's CDR3 is CASSPSLGAVSYEQYF. Written as DNA, the CDR3 is TGTGCCAGCAGCCCCTCCTTAGGAGCGGTCTCCTACGAGCAGTACTTC.

The J gene is TRBJ2-3, the V gene TRBV7-2; no reliable D call. Germline CDR1 and CDR2: SGHTA and FQGNSA. There are 15 residues in the CDR3. V was shortened by 5 bases and J by 1 base, with 13 bases between the two germline ends. Written as DNA, the CDR3 is TGTGCCAGCAGCCCTGACATCGGCCGCACAGATACGCAGTATTTT. Its translation: CASSPDIGRTDTQYF.

This clone was picked up a small number of times. The chain employs TRBV7-9 and TRBJ2-1; D is ambiguous. Trimming removed 5 bases at V and 1 base at J, with 15 bases between. The CDR3 spans 16 residues. Germline-derived CDR1 and CDR2 are SEHNR and FQNEAQ (reference sequence). Here the CDR3 DNA reads TGTGCCAGCAGCCCCACGCGGACCGATTCCTACAATGAGCAGTTCTTC. Its protein is CASSPTRTDSYNEQFF.

The rearrangement links TRBV28 to TRBJ1-5, with no clear D. The CDR3 consists of 12 residues. CDR1 and CDR2 from the germline V gene are MDHEN and SYDVKM. Trimming stripped 8 bases from V and 5 bases from J, with 10 bases between. In DNA form, the CDR3 reads TGTGCCAGCGGTCTGACCGATCAGCCCCAGCATTTT. It is translated as CASGLTDQPQHF. Supplemented by reference TRBV28 and TRBJ1-5, the full variable domain reads DVKVTQSSRYLVKRTGEKVFLECVQDMDHENMFWYRQDPGLGLRLIYFSYDVKMKEKGDIPEGYSVSREKKERFSLILESASTNQTSMYLCASGLTDQPQHFGDGTRLSIL.